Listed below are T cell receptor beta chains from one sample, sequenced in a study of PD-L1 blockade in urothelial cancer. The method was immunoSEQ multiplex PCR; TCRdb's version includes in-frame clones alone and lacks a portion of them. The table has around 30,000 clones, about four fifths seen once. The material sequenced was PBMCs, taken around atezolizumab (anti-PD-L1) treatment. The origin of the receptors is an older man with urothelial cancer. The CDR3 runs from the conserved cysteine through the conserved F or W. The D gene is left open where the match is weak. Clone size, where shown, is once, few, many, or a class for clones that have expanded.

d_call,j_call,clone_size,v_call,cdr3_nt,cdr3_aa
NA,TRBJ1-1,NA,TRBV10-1,TGCGCCAGCAGTGGGAAAGCGGGGAGCACTGAAGCTTTCTTT,CASSGKAGSTEAFF
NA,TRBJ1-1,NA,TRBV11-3,TGTGCCAGCAGCAACCCGGGGGGCACTGAAGCTTTCTTT,CASSNPGGTEAFF
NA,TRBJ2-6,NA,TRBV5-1,TGCGCCAGCAGCAACCTACAGGGTTCTACTGGGGCCAACGTCCTGACTTTC,CASSNLQGSTGANVLTF
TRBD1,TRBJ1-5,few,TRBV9,TGTGCCAGCAGCTCGACAGGGTCCCCAAATCAGCCCCAGCATTTT,CASSSTGSPNQPQHF
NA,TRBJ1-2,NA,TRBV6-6,TGTGCCAGCAGTTCAGACAGAATCTATGGCTACACCTTC,CASSSDRIYGYTF
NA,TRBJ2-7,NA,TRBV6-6,TGTGCCAGCAGCGTAGGCCTTGCCGGGGAGCAGTACTTC,CASSVGLAGEQYF
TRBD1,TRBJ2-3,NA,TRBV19,TGTGCCAGTAGCGCTCCCAGGGACAGGTCTGGCACAGATACGCAGTATTTT,CASSAPRDRSGTDTQYF
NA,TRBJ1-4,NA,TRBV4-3,TGCGCCAGCAGCCAAGACGCCCGGAATGAAAAACTGTTTTTT,CASSQDARNEKLFF
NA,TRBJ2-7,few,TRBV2,TGTGCCAGCAGTCTGGGAGTCCTCTACGAGCAGTACTTC,CASSLGVLYEQYF
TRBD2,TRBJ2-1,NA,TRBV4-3,TGCGCCAGCAGCCAAACGGCGGGGGGGCTTTATGAGCAGTTCTTC,CASSQTAGGLYEQFF
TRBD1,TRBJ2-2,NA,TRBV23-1,TGCGCCAGCAGTCAATCCCGCTCGACAGGGGGCACCGGGGAGCTGTTTTTT,CASSQSRSTGGTGELFF
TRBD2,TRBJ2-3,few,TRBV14,TGTGCCAGCAGCCGACGACAGCGGGAGGGAAGCACAGATACGCAGTATTTT,CASSRRQREGSTDTQYF
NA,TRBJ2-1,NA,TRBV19,TGTGCCAGTAGTATAGGAGGGGGCTACAATGAGCAGTTCTTC,CASSIGGGYNEQFF
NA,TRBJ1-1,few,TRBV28,TGTGCCAGCACCCCAAACGGGAACACTGAAGCTTTCTTT,CASTPNGNTEAFF
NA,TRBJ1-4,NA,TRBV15,TGTGCCACCAGCAGGCGGAGGCTAAATGAAAAACTGTTTTTT,CATSRRRLNEKLFF
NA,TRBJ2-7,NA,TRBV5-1,TGCGCCAGCAGCCGCGGCGACTACTCCTACGAGCAGTACTTC,CASSRGDYSYEQYF
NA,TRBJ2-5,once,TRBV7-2,TGTGCCAGCAGCTTATGGGCGGGGCGCCAAGAGACCCAGTACTTC,CASSLWAGRQETQYF
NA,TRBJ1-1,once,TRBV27,TGTGCCAGCAGTTCAGGAGGGGAGTTGGTTTGGGCTTTCTTT,CASSSGGELVWAFF
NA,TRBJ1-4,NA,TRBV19,TGTGCCAGTAGTATGATAGGGGCGCAGGGTGGCGAAAAACTGTTTTTT,CASSMIGAQGGEKLFF
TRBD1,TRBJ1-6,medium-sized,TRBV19,TGTGCCAGTAGTTCTCGGGGACAGGGAGCTTCACCCCTCCACTTT,CASSSRGQGASPLHF
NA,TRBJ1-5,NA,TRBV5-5,TGTGCCAGCAGCCCGGGGGGAGACCTGAGAAATCAGCCCCAGCATTTT,CASSPGGDLRNQPQHF
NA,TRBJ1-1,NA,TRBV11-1,TGTGCCAGCAGCTTAGCGGGGTTTGGAGGAGAAGCTTTCTTT,CASSLAGFGGEAFF